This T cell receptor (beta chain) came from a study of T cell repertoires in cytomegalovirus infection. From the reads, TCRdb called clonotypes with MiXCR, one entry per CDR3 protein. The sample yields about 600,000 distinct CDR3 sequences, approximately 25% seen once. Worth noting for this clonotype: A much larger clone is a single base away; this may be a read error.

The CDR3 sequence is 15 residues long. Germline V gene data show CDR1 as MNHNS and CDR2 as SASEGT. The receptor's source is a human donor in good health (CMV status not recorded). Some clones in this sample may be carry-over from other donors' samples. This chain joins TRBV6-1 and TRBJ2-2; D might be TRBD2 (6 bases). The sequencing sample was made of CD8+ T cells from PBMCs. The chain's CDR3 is CASSAGGEVTGGLFF. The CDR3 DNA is TGTGCCAGCAGTGCTGGAGGGGAGGTCACCGGGGGGCTGTTTTTT.